The 31 T cell receptor beta chains in this list originate from one sample, sequenced in a study of T cells after yellow fever vaccination. TCRdb reanalysed the 5' RACE reads using MiXCR and keeps one entry per CDR3 protein. The sample has under 300,000 distinct CDR3 sequences, 5.5% to 8.5% seen once; the top ten hold roughly 1%. The sample consisted of CD4+ T cells sorted from PBMCs, taken on the day of the yellow fever booster vaccination. Source of these receptors: a man in his thirties or forties who received the YFV17D yellow fever vaccine.

This clonotype has ten or more counts. This chain links TRBV20-1 with TRBJ2-1; 7 bases agree with TRBD1. The CDR3 sequence is 16 residues long. With V trimmed by 0 bases and J by 4 bases, 9 bases remained unmatched. Germline lookup yields CDR1 DFQATT and CDR2 SNEGSKA (reference sequence). This chain's CDR3 is CSARDQGRGIYNEQFF. The DNA of the CDR3 is TGCAGTGCTAGAGATCAGGGCAGGGGGATTTACAATGAGCAGTTCTTC.

This clonotype was seen a handful of times. The J gene is TRBJ2-7, the V gene TRBV20-1; TRBD1 is a possible D gene (6 bases). Per germline, CDR1 DFQATT and CDR2 SNEGSKA (reference sequence). This CDR3 has 14 amino acids. The V end was cut by 3 bases, the J end by 3 bases, with 15 bases between. CDR3 region: CSASRPGHNYEQYF. The DNA of the CDR3 is TGCAGTGCTAGTAGACCGGGACACAACTACGAGCAGTACTTC.

There are many counts of this clonotype. The chain links TRBV5-1 to TRBJ2-1; 9 bases are a match to TRBD2. This CDR3 spans 17 amino acids. The germline V gene has CDR1 SGHRS and CDR2 YFSETQ. Unmatched junction bases numbered 5, after V lost 1 base and J lost 0 bases. CDR3 residues: CASSLSGRRGSYNEQFF. For the CDR3, the DNA is TGCGCCAGCAGCTTGAGCGGGAGGAGAGGCTCCTACAATGAGCAGTTCTTC.

In its sample, this clonotype was seen many times. This chain uses TRBV24-1 with TRBJ2-5, with unresolved D. V was shortened by 7 bases and J by 5 bases, with 13 bases between the two germline ends. CDR1 and CDR2 (germline): KGHDR, SFDVKD. The length of the CDR3 is 13 residues. CDR3 loop: CATSPTSAETQYF. CDR3 nucleotides: TGTGCCACCAGCCCGACGTCAGCGGAGACCCAGTACTTC.

The chain is built from TRBV30 and TRBJ1-5, with D unclear. CDR1 and CDR2 (germline): GTSNPN, SVGIG (reference sequence). The CDR3 length is 16 residues. Trimming removed 1 base at V and 7 bases at J, with 20 bases between. In nucleotides, the CDR3 is TGTGCCTGGAGTGCCGCGCTCTCAGGCGGCGGACAGCCCCAGCATTTT. Its protein product is CAWSAALSGGGQPQHF.

There are many counts of this clonotype. The CDR3 DNA follows: TGTGCCAGCAGCTTTAGGACCGGGGAGCTGTTTTTT. Residues: CASSFRTGELFF. J is TRBJ2-2 and V is TRBV7-2; D remains ambiguous. This CDR3 region has 12 residues. Trimming removed 3 bases at V and 5 bases at J, with 4 bases between. Germline V gene lookup returns CDR1 SGHTA and CDR2 FQGNSA.

V is TRBV20-1 and J is TRBJ1-2; no clear D gene. Germline V gene data show CDR1 as DFQATT and CDR2 as SNEGSKA (reference sequence). The CDR3 runs 18 residues. V was clipped by 3 bases and J by 2 bases, with 25 bases between them. CDR3 in DNA: TGCAGTGCTAGTCGGTACGGGAAATTCTTGCTGGGGAACTATGGCTACACCTTC. It translates to CSASRYGKFLLGNYGYTF.

This chain connects TRBV21-1 to TRBJ2-7; the table's D call, TRBD2, was not checked against the DNA. TRBV21-1 is an annotated pseudogene. The CDR3 is 14 residues long. Here the CDR3 DNA reads TGTGCCAGCAGCATCAGACTAGTCCAAACCGAGCAGTACTTC. Translated: CASSIRLVQTEQYF.

CDR3 bases: TGCGCCAGCAGTCTGGCGGCAGATGGCGGGGAGCTGTTTTTT. Its translation: CASSLAADGGELFF. The chain recombines TRBV10-2 with TRBJ2-2, with unresolved D. The germline gives CDR1 WSHSY, CDR2 SAAADI. With 5 bases removed from V and 7 bases from J, the gap between germline ends came to 14 bases. This CDR3 spans 14 amino acids.

In this sample, this clonotype turned up a few times. This chain connects TRBV10-3 to TRBJ2-6; D unclear. V dropped 6 bases and J dropped 2 bases, with 2 bases sitting between them. Looked up from germline, CDR1 is ENHRY and CDR2 is SYGVKD. The CDR3 sequence is 12 residues long. In DNA form, the CDR3 reads TGTGCCATCAGCCCTGGGGCCAACGTCCTGACTTTC. This sequence encodes CAISPGANVLTF.

This clonotype was seen a few times. The rearrangement uses TRBV7-2 and TRBJ2-1; no definite D call. Germline V gives CDR1 SGHTA, CDR2 FQGNSA. The CDR3 is 15 amino acids. Trimming took off 5 bases at V and 3 bases at J, with 14 bases between the two ends. CDR3 sequence reads: CASSQVGGRYNEQFF. In nucleotides, the CDR3 is TGTGCCAGCAGCCAAGTTGGCGGCCGCTACAATGAGCAGTTCTTC.

This clonotype was observed a handful of times. V is TRBV5-4 and J is TRBJ2-5; D is perhaps TRBD1 (6 bases). CDR3 size: 12 residues. Germline CDR1 SGHNT, CDR2 YYREEE (reference sequence). V was cut by 7 bases and J by 3 bases, with 10 bases left in between. CDR3 residues: CASRAGEETQYF. For the CDR3, the DNA is TGTGCCAGCCGGGCAGGGGAAGAGACCCAGTACTTC.

This clonotype was observed a few times. V is TRBV7-8 and J is TRBJ2-3; no clear D. The V and J ends lost 6 bases and 3 bases respectively, with 16 bases between them. This CDR3 spans 15 amino acids. Looked up from germline, CDR1 is SGHVS and CDR2 is FQNEAQ. The CDR3 DNA sequence: TGTGCCAGCAGTTCTCAAGGGATTAAGACAGATACGCAGTATTTT. Protein product: CASSSQGIKTDTQYF.

This clonotype has only a few counts. This chain joins TRBV3-1 and TRBJ2-4; D remains unclear. The CDR3 has 11 amino acids. CDR1 and CDR2 (germline): LGHDT, YNNKEL (reference sequence). V lost 4 bases, J lost 7 bases, and 5 bases lay in between. The CDR3 spells CASSLQNIQYF. CDR3 bases: TGTGCCAGCAGCCTACAGAACATTCAGTACTTC.

This clonotype was picked up a small number of times. The chain couples TRBV4-2 to TRBJ1-1; D is uncertain. In germline, CDR1 is LGHNA, CDR2 YNFKEQ. The CDR3 contains 14 residues. V was trimmed by 2 bases and J by 1 base, leaving 8 bases between them. CDR3 DNA: TGTGCCAGCAGCCAACTTCCCCAGAACACTGAAGCTTTCTTT. As protein: CASSQLPQNTEAFF.

The chain couples TRBV11-2 to TRBJ2-7; 16 bases match TRBD2. V shed 6 bases and J 12 bases; nucleotides not matched to a gene: 8. The CDR3 has 14 amino acids. Germline V gene sequence: CDR1 SGHAT, CDR2 FQNNGV. The CDR3 here is CASRPGTSGRETYF. The CDR3 region has the DNA TGTGCCAGCAGACCCGGGACTAGCGGGAGGGAAACGTACTTC.

This chain joins TRBV20-1 and TRBJ1-4; 11 nucleotides line up with TRBD1. The germline V gene has CDR1 DFQATT and CDR2 SNEGSKA (reference sequence). With V trimmed by 2 bases and J by 14 bases, 7 bases remained unmatched. The CDR3 has 13 amino acids. The CDR3 nucleotides are TGCAGTGCTAGAACTGGACAGGGGGCGATCCTGTTTTTT. This codes for CSARTGQGAILFF.

The chain recombines TRBV7-2 with TRBJ2-1; TRBD2 is a possible D gene (6 bases). The CDR3 is made up of 13 amino acids. V lost 5 bases to trimming and J lost 9 bases, with 14 bases between them. CDR1 is SGHTA and CDR2 is FQGNSA in the germline V gene. CDR3 loop: CASSPDYFREQFF. Written as DNA, the CDR3 is TGTGCCAGCAGCCCGGACTATTTTCGTGAGCAGTTCTTC.

J is TRBJ2-7 and V is TRBV3-1, with 9 bases lining up with TRBD2. The CDR3 consists of 17 residues. CDR1 and CDR2 from the germline V gene are LGHDT and YNNKEL (reference sequence). The V segment lost 0 bases and the J segment 9 bases; nucleotides outside the gene matches: 15. The DNA of the CDR3 is TGTGCCAGCAGCCAAGAAGGCGTCGTTTCGGCGGGAGGGGTGCAGTACTTC. Protein: CASSQEGVVSAGGVQYF.

This clonotype showed up many times. This rearrangement joins TRBV7-8 to TRBJ2-4; tentatively, D is TRBD2 (6 bases). CDR1 is SGHVS and CDR2 is FQNEAQ in the germline V gene. CDR3 length: 16 residues. Trimming left V 6 bases short and J 1 base short, with 16 bases between. The chain's CDR3 is CASSPGLGLAKNIQYF. CDR3 nucleotide sequence: TGTGCCAGCAGTCCGGGACTCGGACTGGCCAAAAACATTCAGTACTTC. The whole variable domain, filled in from reference TRBV7-8 and TRBJ2-4, reads GAGVSQSPRYKVAKRGQDVALRCDPISGHVSLFWYQQALGQGPEFLTYFQNEAQLDKSGLPSDRFFAERPEGSVSTLKIQRTQQEDSAVYLCASSPGLGLAKNIQYFGAGTRLSVL.

The V and J genes are TRBV20-1 and TRBJ2-7; TRBD2 might be the D (6 bases). In germline, CDR1 is DFQATT, CDR2 SNEGSKA (reference sequence). Deletions cut 3 bases from V and 5 bases from J, with 11 bases between. The CDR3 contains 12 residues. In DNA form, the CDR3 reads TGCAGTGCTAGCAGGGAGGTCGACGAGCAGTACTTC. Amino acid sequence: CSASREVDEQYF.

This clonotype was seen ten or more times. The V call is TRBV20-1, the J call TRBJ2-1, with a weak D call TRBD1 (6 bases). This CDR3 has 14 amino acids. Germline loops: CDR1 DFQATT, CDR2 SNEGSKA (reference sequence). Trimming left V 3 bases short and J 4 bases short, with 13 bases between. CDR3: CSASSGTLYNEQFF. CDR3 DNA: TGCAGTGCTAGCTCCGGGACACTTTACAATGAGCAGTTCTTC.

This clonotype has ten or more counts. The chain has TRBV12-3 or TRBV12-4 and TRBJ2-7; TRBD2 agrees at 7 bases. J lost 4 bases, V lost 0 bases, and 0 bases had no gene match. The CDR3 runs 13 residues. CDR3 in amino acids: CASSLAGGYEQYF. The CDR3 DNA reads TGTGCCAGCAGTTTAGCGGGAGGGTACGAGCAGTACTTC.

This clonotype was seen repeatedly, ten times or more. The rearrangement joins TRBV5-1 to TRBJ2-7; D is unclear. From germline, CDR1 is SGHRS and CDR2 YFSETQ. Trimming removed 0 bases from V and 7 bases from J, with 14 bases in between. The CDR3 runs to 14 residues. Written as DNA, the CDR3 is TGCGCCAGCAGCTTGGGGACCTGGGTCGGAGAGCAGTACTTC. It translates to CASSLGTWVGEQYF.

V is TRBV3-1 and J is TRBJ2-1; TRBD2 might be the D (5 bases). The CDR3 contains 15 residues. Trimming left V 4 bases short and J 4 bases short, with 14 bases between. The V gene's germline CDR1 is LGHDT and CDR2 YNNKEL (reference sequence). CDR3 region: CASSREGSPYNEQFF. CDR3 sequence (DNA): TGTGCCAGCAGCCGTGAGGGCTCCCCTTACAATGAGCAGTTCTTC.

The gene calls are TRBV20-1 and TRBJ2-7; TRBD2 is a possible D gene (6 bases). Trimming removed 4 bases from V and 4 bases from J, with 11 bases in between. This CDR3 contains 12 residues. Germline lookup yields CDR1 DFQATT and CDR2 SNEGSKA (reference sequence). The CDR3 protein is CSAIYGGYEQYF. The CDR3, as DNA: TGCAGTGCTATCTACGGGGGTTACGAGCAGTACTTC.

This clonotype was seen at least ten times. The chain has TRBV10-3 and TRBJ2-6, with 8 bases lining up with TRBD2. V gave up 7 bases and J gave up 1 base; unmatched junction bases: 3. CDR1 is ENHRY and CDR2 is SYGVKD in the germline V gene. The CDR3 is made up of 15 amino acids. The CDR3: CAINGGGSGANVLTF. Here the CDR3 DNA reads TGTGCCATCAACGGGGGGGGTTCTGGGGCCAACGTCCTGACTTTC.

This sequence joins TRBV7-8 and TRBJ2-3, with TRBD1 matching 11 bases. This CDR3 is 16 amino acids long. CDR1 SGHVS and CDR2 FQNEAQ come from the germline V gene. V was clipped by 1 base and J by 5 bases; unmatched bases: 5. CDR3 nucleotides: TGTGCCAGCAGCTTAGGCGGGACAGGGGGGGTAGATACGCAGTATTTT. The encoded protein is CASSLGGTGGVDTQYF. Drawing the rest from reference TRBV7-8 and TRBJ2-3, the complete variable domain is GAGVSQSPRYKVAKRGQDVALRCDPISGHVSLFWYQQALGQGPEFLTYFQNEAQLDKSGLPSDRFFAERPEGSVSTLKIQRTQQEDSAVYLCASSLGGTGGVDTQYFGPGTRLTVL.

This clonotype was seen ten or more times. J is TRBJ1-1 and V is TRBV7-9; 10 bases fit TRBD1. Germline trimming cut 6 bases from V and 4 bases from J; bases unmatched to any gene: 5. The germline CDR1 and CDR2 sequences are SEHNR and FQNEAQ (reference sequence). The CDR3 length is 14 residues. The CDR3 region has the DNA TGTGCCAGCAGTTCGGGACAGGGGCGCACTGAAGCTTTCTTT. Protein sequence: CASSSGQGRTEAFF.

V and J are TRBV7-9 and TRBJ1-2; D is unclear. With 1 base removed from V and 0 bases from J, the gap between germline ends came to 12 bases. Germline lookup yields CDR1 SEHNR and CDR2 FQNEAQ (reference sequence). This CDR3 is built from 16 residues. The CDR3 region has the DNA TGTGCCAGCAGCTTAGTTGTCAGCACCACTAACTATGGCTACACCTTC. Its protein product is CASSLVVSTTNYGYTF.

This clonotype was counted between two and nine times. This chain connects TRBV7-9 to TRBJ2-5, with D maybe TRBD2 (5 bases). Trimming shortened V by 5 bases and J by 4 bases, and 8 bases separated the two germline ends. The CDR3 totals 12 residues. The V gene's germline CDR1 is SEHNR and CDR2 FQNEAQ (reference sequence). Here the CDR3 DNA reads TGTGCCAGCAGCCAGGAGGCAGAGACCCAGTACTTC. Translating gives CASSQEAETQYF.